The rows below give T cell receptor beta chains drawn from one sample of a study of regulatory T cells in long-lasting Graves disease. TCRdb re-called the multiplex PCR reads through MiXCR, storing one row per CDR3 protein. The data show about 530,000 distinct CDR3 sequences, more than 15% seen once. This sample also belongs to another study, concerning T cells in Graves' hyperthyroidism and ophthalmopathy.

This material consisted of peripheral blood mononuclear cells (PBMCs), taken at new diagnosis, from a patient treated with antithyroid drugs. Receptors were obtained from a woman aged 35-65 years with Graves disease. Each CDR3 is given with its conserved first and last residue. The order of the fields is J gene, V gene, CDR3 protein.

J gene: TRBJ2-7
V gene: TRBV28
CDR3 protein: CASISEATYEQYF

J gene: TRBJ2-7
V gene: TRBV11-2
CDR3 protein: CASSGAWQYF

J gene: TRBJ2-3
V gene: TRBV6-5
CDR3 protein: CASGLQGPSTDTQYF

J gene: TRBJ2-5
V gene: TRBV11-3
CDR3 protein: CASSRWTGGTETQYF

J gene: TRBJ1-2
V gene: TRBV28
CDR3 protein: CASRHSDSGYTF

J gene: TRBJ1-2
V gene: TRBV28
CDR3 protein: CASTLTGLLSGYTF

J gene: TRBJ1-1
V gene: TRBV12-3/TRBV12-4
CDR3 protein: CASSPQKQGLEAFF

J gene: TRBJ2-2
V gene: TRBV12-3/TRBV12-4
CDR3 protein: CASFFGGPSTGELFF

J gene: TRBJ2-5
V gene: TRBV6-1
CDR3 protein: CASSEAGTQETQYF

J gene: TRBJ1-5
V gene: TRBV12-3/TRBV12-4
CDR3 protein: CASSYAGGSGNQPQHF

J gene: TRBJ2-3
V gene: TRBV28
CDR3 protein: CASRGQSPDTQYF

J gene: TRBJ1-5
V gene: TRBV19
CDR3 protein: CASTRTGKSANQPQHF

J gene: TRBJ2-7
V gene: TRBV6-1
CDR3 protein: CASSPLGSGGASGEQYF

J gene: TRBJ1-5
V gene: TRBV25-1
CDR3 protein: CASGEGKSNQPQHF

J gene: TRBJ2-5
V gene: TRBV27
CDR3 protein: CASSIRLAGAGETQYF

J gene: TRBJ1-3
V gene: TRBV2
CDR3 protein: CASRVKGSGNTIYF

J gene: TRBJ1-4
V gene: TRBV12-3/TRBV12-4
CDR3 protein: CASSYGLGSEKLFF

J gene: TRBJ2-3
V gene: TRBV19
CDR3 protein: CASSMQVMDTQYF

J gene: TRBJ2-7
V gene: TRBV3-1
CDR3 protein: CASSQVRTGIPYEQYF

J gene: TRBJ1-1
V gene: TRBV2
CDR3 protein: CASRAESTEAFF

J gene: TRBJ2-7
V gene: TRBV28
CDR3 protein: CASSFTTGAYEQYF

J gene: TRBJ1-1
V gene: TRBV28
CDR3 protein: CASSFGTGNPDNAEAFF

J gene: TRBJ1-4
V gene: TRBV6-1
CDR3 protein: CASSDRGLLTNEKLFF

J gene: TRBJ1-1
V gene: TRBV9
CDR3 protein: CASSVSPNTEAFF

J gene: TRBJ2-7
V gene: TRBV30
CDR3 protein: CAWSLSEDDYEQYF

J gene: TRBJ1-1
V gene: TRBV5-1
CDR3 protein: CASSSTGGFTEAFF

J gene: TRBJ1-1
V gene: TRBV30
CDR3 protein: CAVTPRGTEAFF

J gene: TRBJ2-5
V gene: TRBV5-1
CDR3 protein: CASSLALAETQYF

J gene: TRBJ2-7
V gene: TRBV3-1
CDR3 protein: CASSPSVHYEQYF

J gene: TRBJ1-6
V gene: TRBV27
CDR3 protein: CASQTGRSYNSPLHF

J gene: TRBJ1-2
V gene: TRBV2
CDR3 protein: CASSESFVAGTFRGYTF

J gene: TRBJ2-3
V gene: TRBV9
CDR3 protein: CASSVAPLGGGPPDTQYF

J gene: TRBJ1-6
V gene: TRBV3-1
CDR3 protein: CASSQAREDSPLHF

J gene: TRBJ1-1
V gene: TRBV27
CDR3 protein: CASSLFSGRTEAFF

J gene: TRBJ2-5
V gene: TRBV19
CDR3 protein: CASSPWGGRETQYF

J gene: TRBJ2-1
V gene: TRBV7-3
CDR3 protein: CASSLNGGTGGNYNEQFF

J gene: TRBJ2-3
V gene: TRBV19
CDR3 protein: CASSIRGESDTDTQYF

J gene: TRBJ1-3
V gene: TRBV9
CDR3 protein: CASSALPEGQSGNTIYF

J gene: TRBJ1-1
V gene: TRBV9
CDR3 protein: CASSVGGDLNTEAFF

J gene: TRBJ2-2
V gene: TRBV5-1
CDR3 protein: CASSHGLAGDTGELFF

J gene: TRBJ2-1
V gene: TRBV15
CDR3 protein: CATSPRGGGGGNEQFF